This entry concerns a single TCR beta chain. The sample originates from a study of PD-L1 blockade in urothelial cancer. Study overall: Samples came from 3 weeks, at the second dose, and 6 weeks into treatment. Each blood sample yielded a median of approximately 140,000 T cells.

Pretreatment sampling and on-treatment sampling together yielded between 1 and 8 samples for each patient. Synthetic analogs of TCR templates were spiked into every PCR. Clones were sequenced by immunoSEQ multiplex PCR, and TCRdb holds only the in-frame ones, with some missing. The table records tens of thousands of clones, around 80% of them present only once. The CDR3 extends over 16 amino acids. The V gene end was trimmed by 2 bases and the J gene end by 8 bases; junction bases not matched to a gene: 11. Germline loops: CDR1 SGHRS, CDR2 YFSETQ. The V call is TRBV5-1, the J call TRBJ2-3; 10 positions match TRBD2. The sequence was obtained from a man aged 65 to 85 with urothelial cancer. The sequenced sample was PBMCs, obtained around atezolizumab (anti-PD-L1) treatment. CDR3 protein: CASSFIAGGPHSTQYF. The DNA for the CDR3 is TGCGCCAGCAGCTTCATAGCGGGGGGCCCTCATAGTACGCAGTATTTT.